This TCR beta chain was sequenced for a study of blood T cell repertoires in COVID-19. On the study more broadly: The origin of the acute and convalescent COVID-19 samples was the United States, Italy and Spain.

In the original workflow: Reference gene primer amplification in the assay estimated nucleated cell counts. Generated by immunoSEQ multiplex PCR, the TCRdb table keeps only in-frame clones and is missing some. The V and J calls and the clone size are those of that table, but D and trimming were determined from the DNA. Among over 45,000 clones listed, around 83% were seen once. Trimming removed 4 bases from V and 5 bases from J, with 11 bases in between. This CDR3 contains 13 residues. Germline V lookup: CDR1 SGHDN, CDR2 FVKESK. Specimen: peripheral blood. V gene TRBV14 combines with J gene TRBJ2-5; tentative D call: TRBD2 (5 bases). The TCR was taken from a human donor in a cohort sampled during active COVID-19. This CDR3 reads CASSLNSDETQYF. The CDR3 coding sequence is TGTGCCAGCAGCCTAAATAGCGACGAGACCCAGTACTTC.